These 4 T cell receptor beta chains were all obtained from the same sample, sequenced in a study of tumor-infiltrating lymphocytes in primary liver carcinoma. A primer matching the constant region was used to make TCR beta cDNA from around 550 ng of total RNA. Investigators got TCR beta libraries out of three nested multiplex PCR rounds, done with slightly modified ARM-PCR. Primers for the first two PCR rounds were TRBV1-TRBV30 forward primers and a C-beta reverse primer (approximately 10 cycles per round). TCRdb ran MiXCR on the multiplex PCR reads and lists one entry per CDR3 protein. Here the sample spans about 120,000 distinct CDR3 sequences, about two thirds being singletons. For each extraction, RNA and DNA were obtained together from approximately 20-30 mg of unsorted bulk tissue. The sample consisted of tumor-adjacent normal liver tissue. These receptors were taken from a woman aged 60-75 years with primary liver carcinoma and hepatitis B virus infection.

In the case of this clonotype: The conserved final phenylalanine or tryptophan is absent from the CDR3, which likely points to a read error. The CDR3 nucleotides are TGTGCCAGCCGCTTCGGACATGGGGCTGACTACGAGCAGTACATC. Amino acids: CASRFGHGADYEQYI. V usage is TRBV5-4 and J usage is TRBJ2-7; possible D gene TRBD1, 5 bases. This CDR3 is 15 amino acids long. CDR1 and CDR2 (germline): SGHNT, YYREEE (reference sequence).

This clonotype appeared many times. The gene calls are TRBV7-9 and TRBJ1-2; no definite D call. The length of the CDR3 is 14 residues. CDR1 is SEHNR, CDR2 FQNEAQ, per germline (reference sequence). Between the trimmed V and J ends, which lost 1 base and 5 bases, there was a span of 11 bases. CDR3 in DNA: TGTGCCAGCAGCTTAGATGGCAGAGCGTATGGCTACACCTTC. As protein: CASSLDGRAYGYTF.

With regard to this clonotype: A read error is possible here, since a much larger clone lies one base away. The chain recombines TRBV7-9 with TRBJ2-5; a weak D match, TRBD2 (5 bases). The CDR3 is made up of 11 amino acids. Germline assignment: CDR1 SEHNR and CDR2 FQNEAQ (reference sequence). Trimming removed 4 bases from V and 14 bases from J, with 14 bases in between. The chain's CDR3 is CASSSGAAKYF. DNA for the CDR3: TGTGCCAGCAGCTCAGGAGCGGCGAAATACTTC.

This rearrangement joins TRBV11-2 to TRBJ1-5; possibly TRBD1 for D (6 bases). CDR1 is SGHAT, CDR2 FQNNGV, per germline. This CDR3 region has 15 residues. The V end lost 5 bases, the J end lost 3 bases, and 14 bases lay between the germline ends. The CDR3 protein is CASSLSGAYNQPQHF. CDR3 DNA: TGTGCCAGCAGCCTCTCGGGGGCCTACAATCAGCCCCAGCATTTT.